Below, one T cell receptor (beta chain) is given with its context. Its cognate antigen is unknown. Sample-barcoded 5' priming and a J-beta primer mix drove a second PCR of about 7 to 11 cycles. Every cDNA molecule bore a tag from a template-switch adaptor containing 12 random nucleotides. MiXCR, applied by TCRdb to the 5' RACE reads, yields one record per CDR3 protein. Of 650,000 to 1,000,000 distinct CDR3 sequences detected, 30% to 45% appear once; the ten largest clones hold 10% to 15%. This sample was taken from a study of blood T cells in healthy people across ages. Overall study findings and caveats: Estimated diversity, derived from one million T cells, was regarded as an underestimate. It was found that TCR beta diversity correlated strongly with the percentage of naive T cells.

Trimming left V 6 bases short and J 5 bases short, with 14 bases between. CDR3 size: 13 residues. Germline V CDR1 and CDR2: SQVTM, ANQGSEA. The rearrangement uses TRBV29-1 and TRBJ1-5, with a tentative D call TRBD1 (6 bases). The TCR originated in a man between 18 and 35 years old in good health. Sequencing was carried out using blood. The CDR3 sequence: CSVSDRLDQPQHF. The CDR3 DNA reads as TGCAGCGTCTCTGACAGGTTGGATCAGCCCCAGCATTTT.